This T cell receptor (beta chain) was identified during a study of blood T cell repertoires in COVID-19. V dropped 4 bases and J dropped 4; count of bases not matched to a gene: 10. Per germline, CDR1 SGHNT and CDR2 YYREEE (reference sequence). This CDR3 has 17 amino acids. The age range of participants was about 18 to 89 years, with residence in about two dozen US areas. Clones were sequenced by immunoSEQ multiplex PCR, and TCRdb holds only the in-frame ones, with some missing. The sample has hundreds of thousands of clones, roughly 90% seen once. The clonotype originates from a woman in her 30s who had recovered from COVID-19. The chain is built from TRBV5-4 and TRBJ2-5, with TRBD2 matching 13 bases. The sequencing input was PBMCs or T cells enriched from blood (not recorded which). The CDR3 spells CASSEGLAGLVGETQYF. CDR3 nucleotide sequence: TGTGCCAGCAGCGAGGGACTAGCGGGATTGGTAGGAGAGACCCAGTACTTC.